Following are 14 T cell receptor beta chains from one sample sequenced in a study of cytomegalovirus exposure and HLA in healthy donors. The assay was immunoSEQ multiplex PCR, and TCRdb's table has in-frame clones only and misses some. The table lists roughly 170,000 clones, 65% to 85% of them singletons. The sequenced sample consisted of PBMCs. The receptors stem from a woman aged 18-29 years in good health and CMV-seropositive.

In DNA form, the CDR3 reads TGTGCCAGCAGCGTAGGGGGACAGTTGAACACTGAAGCTTTCTTT. Protein: CASSVGGQLNTEAFF. The J gene is TRBJ1-1, the V gene TRBV9, with 7 bases lining up with TRBD1. The CDR3 loop spans 15 amino acids. Germline CDR1 SGDLS, CDR2 YYNGEE. Trimming cost V 0 bases and J 0 bases; bases outside gene matches: 2.

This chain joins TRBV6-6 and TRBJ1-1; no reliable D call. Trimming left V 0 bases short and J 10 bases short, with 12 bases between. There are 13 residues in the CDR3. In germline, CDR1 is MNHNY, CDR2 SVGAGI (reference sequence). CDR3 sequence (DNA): TGTGCCAGCAGTTACTCTCCTATAAGCCCAGCTTTCTTT. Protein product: CASSYSPISPAFF.

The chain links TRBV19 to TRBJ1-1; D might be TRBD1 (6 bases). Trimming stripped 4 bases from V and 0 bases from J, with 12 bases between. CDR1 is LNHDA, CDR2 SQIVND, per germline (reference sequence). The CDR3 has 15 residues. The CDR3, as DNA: TGTGCCAGTAGTAGGCAGGGGAACATGAACACTGAAGCTTTCTTT. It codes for CASSRQGNMNTEAFF.

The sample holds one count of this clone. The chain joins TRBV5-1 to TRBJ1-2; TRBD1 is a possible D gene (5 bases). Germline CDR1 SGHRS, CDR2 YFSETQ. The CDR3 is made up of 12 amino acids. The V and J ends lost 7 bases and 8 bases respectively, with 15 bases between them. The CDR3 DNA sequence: TGCGCCAGCCCTTGGGGCCCTGAGGGCTACACCTTC. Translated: CASPWGPEGYTF.

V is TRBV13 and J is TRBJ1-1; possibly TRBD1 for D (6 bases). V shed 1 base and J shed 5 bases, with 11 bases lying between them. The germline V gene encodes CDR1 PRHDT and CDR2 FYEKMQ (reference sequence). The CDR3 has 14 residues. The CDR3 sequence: CASSLAGVSTEAFF. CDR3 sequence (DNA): TGTGCCAGCAGCTTAGCAGGGGTCTCAACTGAAGCTTTCTTT.

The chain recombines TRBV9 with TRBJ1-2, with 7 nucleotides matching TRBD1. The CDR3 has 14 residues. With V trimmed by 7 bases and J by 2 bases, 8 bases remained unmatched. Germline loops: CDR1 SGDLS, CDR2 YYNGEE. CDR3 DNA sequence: TGTGCCAGCGGTGGGTCAGGGGGGAACTATGGCTACACCTTC. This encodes CASGGSGGNYGYTF.

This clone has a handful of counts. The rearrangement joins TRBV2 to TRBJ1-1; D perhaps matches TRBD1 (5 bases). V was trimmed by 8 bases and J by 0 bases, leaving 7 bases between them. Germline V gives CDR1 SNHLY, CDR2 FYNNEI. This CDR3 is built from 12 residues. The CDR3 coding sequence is TGTGCCAGCGCAGGGATGAACACTGAAGCTTTCTTT. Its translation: CASAGMNTEAFF.

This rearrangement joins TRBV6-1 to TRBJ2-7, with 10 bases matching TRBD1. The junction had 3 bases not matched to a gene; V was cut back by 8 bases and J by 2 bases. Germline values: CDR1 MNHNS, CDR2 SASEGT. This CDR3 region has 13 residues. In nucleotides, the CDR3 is TGTGCCAGCCGGGACAGGGGAACCTACGAGCAGTACTTC. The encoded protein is CASRDRGTYEQYF.

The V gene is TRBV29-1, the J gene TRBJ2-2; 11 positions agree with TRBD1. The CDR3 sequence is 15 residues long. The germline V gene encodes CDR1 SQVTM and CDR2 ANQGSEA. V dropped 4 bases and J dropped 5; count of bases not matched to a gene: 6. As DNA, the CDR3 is TGCAGCGTTGGATCGGACAGGGGGCGTACCGGGGAGCTGTTTTTT. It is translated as CSVGSDRGRTGELFF.

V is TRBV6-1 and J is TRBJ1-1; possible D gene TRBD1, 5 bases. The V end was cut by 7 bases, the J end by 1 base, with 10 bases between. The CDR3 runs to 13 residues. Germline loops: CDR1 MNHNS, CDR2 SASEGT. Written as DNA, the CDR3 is TGTGCCAGCACCGGACACCCGAACACTGAAGCTTTCTTT. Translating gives CASTGHPNTEAFF.

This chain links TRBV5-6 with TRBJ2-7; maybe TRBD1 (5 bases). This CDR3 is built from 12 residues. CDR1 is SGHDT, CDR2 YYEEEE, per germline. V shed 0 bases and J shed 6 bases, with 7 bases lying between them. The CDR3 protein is CASSLVRAEQYF. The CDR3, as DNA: TGTGCCAGCAGCTTGGTCAGGGCCGAGCAGTACTTC.

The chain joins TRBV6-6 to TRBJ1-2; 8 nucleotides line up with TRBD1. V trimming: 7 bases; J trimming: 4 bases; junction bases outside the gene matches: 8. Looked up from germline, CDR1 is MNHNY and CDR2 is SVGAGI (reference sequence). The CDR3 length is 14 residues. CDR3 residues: CASIDQGAGYGYTF. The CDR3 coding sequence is TGTGCCAGCATCGATCAGGGGGCGGGCTATGGCTACACCTTC.

The CDR3 is CASSAGGGNQPQHF. For the CDR3, the DNA is TGTGCCAGCAGCGCCGGGGGGGGCAATCAGCCCCAGCATTTT. The V and J genes are TRBV6-5 and TRBJ1-5, with a tentative D call TRBD1 (5 bases). Germline lookup yields CDR1 MNHEY and CDR2 SVGAGI. V lost 6 bases to trimming and J lost 2 bases, with 11 bases between them. The CDR3 length is 14 residues.

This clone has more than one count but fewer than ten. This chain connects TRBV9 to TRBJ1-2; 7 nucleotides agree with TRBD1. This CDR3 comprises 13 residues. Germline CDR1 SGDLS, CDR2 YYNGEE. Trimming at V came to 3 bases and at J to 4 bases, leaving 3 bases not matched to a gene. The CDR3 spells CASSGQGGYGYTF. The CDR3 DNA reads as TGTGCCAGCAGCGGCCAGGGGGGCTATGGCTACACCTTC. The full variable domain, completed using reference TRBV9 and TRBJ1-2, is DSGVTQTPKHLITATGQRVTLRCSPRSGDLSVYWYQQSLDQGLQFLIQYYNGEERAKGNILERFSAQQFPDLHSELNLSSLELGDSALYFCASSGQGGYGYTFGSGTRLTVV.